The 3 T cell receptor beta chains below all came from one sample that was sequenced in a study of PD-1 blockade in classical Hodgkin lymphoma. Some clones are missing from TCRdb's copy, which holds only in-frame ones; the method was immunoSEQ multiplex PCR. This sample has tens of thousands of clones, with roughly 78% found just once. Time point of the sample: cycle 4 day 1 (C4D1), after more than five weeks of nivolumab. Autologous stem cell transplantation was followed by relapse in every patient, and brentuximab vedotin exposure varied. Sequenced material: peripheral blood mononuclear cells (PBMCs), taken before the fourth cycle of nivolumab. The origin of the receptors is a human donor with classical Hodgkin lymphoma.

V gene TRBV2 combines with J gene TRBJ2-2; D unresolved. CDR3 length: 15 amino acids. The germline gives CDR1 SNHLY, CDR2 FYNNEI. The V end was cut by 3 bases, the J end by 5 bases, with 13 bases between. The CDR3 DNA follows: TGTGCCAGCAGTGAGATTCAGGCTGGGACCGGGGAGCTGTTTTTT. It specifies CASSEIQAGTGELFF.

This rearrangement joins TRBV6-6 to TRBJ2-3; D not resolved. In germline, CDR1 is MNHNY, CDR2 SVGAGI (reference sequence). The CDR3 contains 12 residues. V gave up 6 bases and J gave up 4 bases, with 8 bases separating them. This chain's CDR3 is CASSLMADTQYF. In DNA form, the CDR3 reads TGTGCCAGCAGCCTCATGGCAGATACGCAGTATTTT.

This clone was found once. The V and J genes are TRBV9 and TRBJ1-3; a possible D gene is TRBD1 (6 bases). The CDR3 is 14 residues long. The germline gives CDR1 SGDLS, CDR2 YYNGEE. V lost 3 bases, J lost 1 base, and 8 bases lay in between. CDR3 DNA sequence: TGTGCCAGCAGCGATACAGGGTCTGGAAACACCATATATTTT. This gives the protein CASSDTGSGNTIYF.